Listed below are T cell receptor beta chains from one sample, sequenced in a study of cytomegalovirus exposure and HLA in healthy donors. TCRdb's copy holds only in-frame clones and misses some; the assay was immunoSEQ multiplex PCR. The sample comprises fewer than 150,000 clones, 70% to 80% of which are singletons, and 3.5% to 4% rests with the top ten. The material sequenced was PBMCs. These TCRs come from a man younger than 30 in good health and CMV-seronegative. Each CDR3 is given with its conserved first and last residue. A D gene is named only where the DNA matches it firmly. A row's size may be missing; if present it is once, few, many or a size class.

j_gene	d_gene	v_gene	abundance	CDR3aa	CDR3nt
TRBJ2-3	TRBD2	TRBV2	.	CASMRRGSTDTQYF	TGTGCCAGCATGAGGCGGGGGAGCACAGATACGCAGTATTTT
TRBJ2-4	TRBD1	TRBV19	few	CASSWDRGLTDIQYF	TGTGCCAGTAGTTGGGACAGGGGTCTGACGGACATTCAGTACTTC
TRBJ2-1	.	TRBV14	.	CASSQGAVLLGYNEQFF	TGTGCCAGCAGCCAAGGGGCCGTACTCCTCGGCTACAATGAGCAGTTCTTC
TRBJ2-7	TRBD2	TRBV27	.	CASSLREGGEQYF	TGTGCCAGCAGTTTGCGGGAGGGTGGAGAGCAGTACTTC
TRBJ2-7	.	TRBV10-3	.	CAISDAYEQYF	TGTGCCATCAGTGATGCCTACGAGCAGTACTTC
TRBJ1-6	TRBD1	TRBV29-1	.	CSVSRDRDNSPLHF	TGCAGCGTTAGCAGGGACAGAGACAATTCACCCCTCCACTTT
TRBJ2-7	TRBD1	TRBV6-5	.	CASSYDRVTYEQYF	TGTGCCAGCAGTTACGACAGGGTGACCTACGAGCAGTACTTC
TRBJ1-4	.	TRBV27	few	CASSLYDSINEKLFF	TGTGCCAGCAGTTTATACGACAGTATAAATGAAAAACTGTTTTTT
TRBJ2-1	TRBD1	TRBV6-5	few	CASSLGTAYNEQFF	TGTGCCAGCAGTCTCGGGACAGCCTACAATGAGCAGTTCTTC
TRBJ2-1	TRBD2	TRBV11-3	.	CASRRLGGGGRGGEQFF	TGTGCCAGCAGGCGTCTCGGTGGGGGGGGAAGAGGCGGTGAGCAGTTCTTC
TRBJ2-7	.	TRBV28	.	CASSPRLGPNEQYF	TGTGCCAGCAGCCCCCGACTGGGTCCCAACGAGCAGTACTTC
TRBJ2-7	TRBD2	TRBV7-3	.	CASSSHPTSESSYEQYF	TGTGCCAGCAGTTCTCATCCTACTAGCGAGAGCTCCTACGAGCAGTACTTC
TRBJ2-5	.	TRBV6-6	once	CASSPRIGAGRETQYF	TGTGCCAGCAGTCCCCGGATTGGGGCGGGGAGGGAGACCCAGTACTTC
TRBJ2-7	TRBD2	TRBV27	.	CASRRTSETYEQYF	TGTGCCAGCAGACGGACTAGCGAAACCTACGAGCAGTACTTC
TRBJ2-2	.	TRBV7-9	.	CASSLGRGRELFF	TGTGCCAGCAGCTTAGGGCGGGGCCGGGAGCTGTTTTTT
TRBJ2-7	.	TRBV7-9	once	CASSLVQGRQYEQYF	TGTGCCAGCAGCTTAGTGCAGGGCCGACAATACGAGCAGTACTTC
TRBJ2-3	TRBD2	TRBV5-1	.	CASSPGGGTDTQYF	TGCGCCAGCAGCCCGGGGGGGGGAACAGATACGCAGTATTTT
TRBJ2-7	TRBD2	TRBV4-2	.	CASSQELAGLSEEQYF	TGTGCCAGCAGCCAAGAACTAGCGGGGCTTTCGGAAGAGCAGTACTTC
TRBJ2-1	TRBD2	TRBV9	.	CASSPRTSGGASSYNEQFF	TGTGCCAGCAGCCCCCGGACTAGCGGGGGCGCGAGCTCCTACAATGAGCAGTTCTTC
TRBJ2-7	TRBD1	TRBV7-9	.	CASSPGPGQGFEQYF	TGTGCCAGCAGCCCCGGGCCGGGACAGGGATTCGAGCAGTACTTC
TRBJ2-2	.	TRBV11-2	.	CASSLYAGEGDTGELFF	TGTGCCAGCAGCTTATACGCGGGGGAGGGGGACACCGGGGAGCTGTTTTTT
TRBJ2-7	TRBD2	TRBV6-5	.	CASSGTSGQAYEQYF	TGTGCCAGCAGTGGGACTAGCGGGCAAGCCTACGAGCAGTACTTC
TRBJ1-3	.	TRBV5-1	.	CARGRDCNHDRSGNTIYF	TGCGCCAGAGGTCGGGACTGCAACCACGACCGCTCTGGAAACACCATATATTTT
TRBJ2-3	.	TRBV5-1	.	CASSFSQLTDTQYF	TGCGCCAGCAGCTTCTCACAGCTCACAGATACGCAGTATTTT
TRBJ1-1	.	TRBV27	few	CASSLLVNTEAFF	TGTGCCAGCAGTTTATTAGTGAACACTGAAGCTTTCTTT
TRBJ1-4	.	TRBV9	.	CASSDPTKINEKLFF	TGTGCCAGCAGCGACCCAACAAAGATTAATGAAAAACTGTTTTTT
TRBJ2-3	TRBD1	TRBV9	.	CASNEGGTGVTDTQYF	TGTGCCAGCAATGAAGGGGGGACAGGAGTCACAGATACGCAGTATTTT
TRBJ1-5	TRBD1	TRBV18	.	CASSPFGQGQSNQPQHF	TGTGCCAGCTCACCCTTCGGACAGGGGCAAAGCAATCAGCCCCAGCATTTT
TRBJ1-6	.	TRBV2	.	CASSQGTESPLHF	TGTGCCAGCAGTCAGGGTACTGAATCACCCCTCCACTTT
TRBJ2-3	TRBD2	TRBV11-2	few	CASSWGGLARTDTQYF	TGTGCCAGCAGTTGGGGGGGACTAGCGCGCACAGATACGCAGTATTTT